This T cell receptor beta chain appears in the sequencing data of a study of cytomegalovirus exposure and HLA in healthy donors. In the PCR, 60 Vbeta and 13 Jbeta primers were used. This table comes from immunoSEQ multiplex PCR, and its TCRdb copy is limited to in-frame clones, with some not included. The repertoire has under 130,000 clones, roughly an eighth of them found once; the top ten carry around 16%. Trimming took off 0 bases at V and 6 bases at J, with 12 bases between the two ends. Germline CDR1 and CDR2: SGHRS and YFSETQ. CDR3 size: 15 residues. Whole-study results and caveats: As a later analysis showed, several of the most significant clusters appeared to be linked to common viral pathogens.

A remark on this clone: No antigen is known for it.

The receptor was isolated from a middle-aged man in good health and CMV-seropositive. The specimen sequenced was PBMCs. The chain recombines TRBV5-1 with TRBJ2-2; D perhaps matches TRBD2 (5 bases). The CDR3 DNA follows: TGCGCCAGCAGCTTGGCGTCTCCGGGGTCCGGGGAGCTGTTTTTT. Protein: CASSLASPGSGELFF.